Listed below are T cell receptor beta chains from one sample, sequenced in a study of blood T cell repertoires in COVID-19. Profiling relied on immunoSEQ multiplex PCR, and the TCRdb table lists in-frame clones only, not all of them. In the table there are about 260,000 clones, more than 85% of which are singletons. Sequencing was done on a sample of peripheral blood. These receptors were obtained from a woman aged 55-69 years with COVID-19, enrolled during active disease. CDR3s include the opening cysteine and the closing phenylalanine or tryptophan. The D gene is left open where the match is weak. A clone size is listed for some rows: how often the clone was seen (once, few, many), or a class if it is expanded.

j_call	v_call	clone_size	d_call	cdr3_aa	cdr3_nt
TRBJ1-5	TRBV3-1/TRBV3-2	.	.	CASSQDASVQPQHF	TGTGCCAGCAGCCAAGATGCCAGCGTTCAGCCCCAGCATTTT
TRBJ2-7	TRBV7-6	.	TRBD1	CASSLSDRGSYEQYF	TGTGCCAGCAGCTTATCCGACAGGGGGAGCTACGAGCAGTACTTC
TRBJ1-5	TRBV27	.	TRBD1	CASSQRRTGATNQPQHF	TGTGCCAGCAGTCAAAGGCGGACAGGGGCCACTAATCAGCCCCAGCATTTT
TRBJ2-5	TRBV28	.	TRBD1	CASSSGTGAQETQYF	TGTGCCAGCAGTTCCGGGACAGGGGCCCAAGAGACCCAGTACTTC
TRBJ2-7	TRBV27	.	.	CASSSRTRKTDSYEQYF	TGTGCCAGCAGTTCGCGGACACGTAAGACCGATTCCTACGAGCAGTACTTC
TRBJ2-3	TRBV29-1	.	TRBD2	CSVEDGGTITDTQYF	TGCAGCGTTGAGGACGGCGGGACTATCACAGATACGCAGTATTTT
TRBJ2-3	TRBV28	.	TRBD2	CASRPRLAGVTDTQYF	TGTGCCAGCAGACCAAGACTAGCGGGAGTCACAGATACGCAGTATTTT
TRBJ2-3	TRBV28	.	.	CASSLPSLARSADTQYF	TGTGCCAGCAGTTTACCCTCCCTAGCTAGGTCCGCAGATACGCAGTATTTT
TRBJ2-1	TRBV30	.	.	CAWSLRGGSSYNEQFF	TGTGCCTGGAGTCTCCGTGGGGGGAGCTCCTACAATGAGCAGTTCTTC
TRBJ1-5	TRBV15	.	TRBD1	CATSRGARDRFSNQPQHF	TGTGCCACCAGCAGAGGGGCTCGGGACAGGTTTTCCAATCAGCCCCAGCATTTT
TRBJ2-1	TRBV18	once	TRBD1	CASSPRDRTGGDNEQFF	TGTGCCAGCTCACCAAGGGACAGGACTGGTGGGGACAATGAGCAGTTCTTC
TRBJ1-1	TRBV3-1/TRBV3-2	few	TRBD1	CASSQETGGRENTEAFF	TGTGCCAGCAGCCAAGAAACAGGGGGCCGAGAGAACACTGAAGCTTTCTTT
TRBJ2-7	TRBV20-1	.	.	CSASLRVSSYEQYF	TGCAGTGCTAGTCTGCGGGTGAGCTCCTACGAGCAGTACTTC
TRBJ2-1	TRBV7-2	.	TRBD2	CASSLGLAGYNEQFF	TGTGCCAGCAGCTTAGGGCTAGCGGGGTACAATGAGCAGTTCTTC
TRBJ1-1	TRBV18	.	.	CASSLISGTEAFF	TGTGCCAGCTCTCTTATTTCGGGCACTGAAGCTTTCTTT
TRBJ2-3	TRBV6-1	.	TRBD2	CASSELAGSTDTQYF	TGTGCCAGCAGTGAGCTAGCGGGGAGCACAGATACGCAGTATTTT
TRBJ2-1	TRBV9	.	.	CASSVVQNNEQFF	TGTGCCAGCAGCGTAGTACAAAACAATGAGCAGTTCTTC
TRBJ1-2	TRBV6-2/TRBV6-3	.	TRBD1	CASSFDRGLGYTF	TGTGCCAGCAGCTTCGACAGGGGGCTGGGCTACACCTTC
TRBJ1-3	TRBV18	.	TRBD1	CASSRGQANSGNTIYF	TGTGCCAGCTCACGCGGACAGGCGAACTCTGGAAACACCATATATTTT
TRBJ2-5	TRBV7-9	.	.	CASILGRGHETQYF	TGTGCCAGCATACTAGGCAGGGGCCACGAGACCCAGTACTTC
TRBJ2-5	TRBV9	.	.	CASSGGGWDQETQYF	TGTGCCAGCAGCGGGGGGGGCTGGGACCAAGAGACCCAGTACTTC
TRBJ1-4	TRBV19	.	.	CASSGRQANEKLFF	TGTGCCAGTAGCGGGAGGCAGGCTAATGAAAAACTGTTTTTT
TRBJ2-3	TRBV30	.	.	CAWRLEDTQYF	TGTGCCTGGAGGCTTGAGGATACGCAGTATTTT
TRBJ2-7	TRBV5-1	.	.	CASSLALARSYEQYF	TGCGCCAGCAGCTTGGCCCTAGCGCGGTCCTACGAGCAGTACTTC
TRBJ1-2	TRBV30	.	TRBD1	CAWSAGTGVYGYTF	TGTGCCTGGAGTGCCGGGACAGGGGTCTATGGCTACACCTTC
TRBJ2-7	TRBV15	once	TRBD1	CATRPGTGAYEQYF	TGTGCCACCAGGCCCGGGACAGGGGCCTACGAGCAGTACTTC
TRBJ1-1	TRBV29-1	.	.	CSVRHNIDGPEAFF	TGCAGCGTTCGACACAATATAGACGGTCCTGAAGCTTTCTTT
TRBJ1-5	TRBV19	once	TRBD1	CASSGRGGQPNQPQHF	TGTGCCAGTAGTGGCCGAGGGGGACAGCCCAATCAGCCCCAGCATTTT
TRBJ2-7	TRBV5-1	once	TRBD1	CASRAGQGGSYEQYF	TGCGCCAGCAGAGCAGGACAGGGAGGCTCCTACGAGCAGTACTTC
TRBJ2-1	TRBV3-1/TRBV3-2	.	.	CASSQGTGEQFF	TGTGCCAGCAGCCAAGGGACTGGTGAGCAGTTCTTC
TRBJ1-4	TRBV5-1	.	.	CASSLLSGSGNEKLFF	TGCGCCAGCAGCTTGCTTTCCGGTAGCGGGAATGAAAAACTGTTTTTT
TRBJ2-1	TRBV15	.	TRBD2	CATSRADSGRTYNEQFF	TGTGCCACCAGCAGAGCCGATAGCGGGAGGACCTACAATGAGCAGTTCTTC
TRBJ1-1	TRBV30	.	.	CAWRRGAMNTEAFF	TGTGCCTGGAGACGTGGAGCCATGAACACTGAAGCTTTCTTT
TRBJ1-5	TRBV4-3	.	TRBD1	CASSLGQGSQPQHF	TGCGCCAGCAGCCTGGGACAGGGGAGTCAGCCCCAGCATTTT
TRBJ1-1	TRBV19	.	.	CASSIVEWTTNTEAFF	TGTGCCAGTAGTATAGTTGAGTGGACAACGAACACTGAAGCTTTCTTT
TRBJ2-2	TRBV19	.	.	CASNDLIRIDTGELFF	TGTGCCAGTAACGACTTAATTCGTATAGACACCGGGGAGCTGTTTTTT
TRBJ1-1	TRBV6-5	.	.	CASSQDSLAEAFF	TGTGCCAGCTCACAGGACAGTCTCGCTGAAGCTTTCTTT
TRBJ2-1	TRBV4-3	.	TRBD2	CASSRGLAGGSYNEQFF	TGCGCCAGCAGCCGAGGACTAGCGGGAGGCTCCTACAATGAGCAGTTCTTC
TRBJ2-5	TRBV14	.	TRBD2	CASNIGTSGLETQYF	TGTGCCAGCAACATAGGGACTAGCGGCTTGGAGACCCAGTACTTC
TRBJ1-2	TRBV19	.	.	CASTDFEGSNYGYTF	TGTGCCAGTACTGATTTTGAGGGATCGAACTATGGCTACACCTTC
TRBJ2-6	TRBV5-1	.	.	CASSFSGAGANVLTF	TGCGCCAGCAGCTTCTCTGGAGCTGGGGCCAACGTCCTGACTTTC
TRBJ2-1	TRBV19	.	TRBD2	CASSIDRTSGNQFF	TGTGCCAGTAGTATAGATAGGACTAGCGGGAACCAGTTCTTC
TRBJ1-2	TRBV19	.	TRBD1	CASSSAGGGGYTF	TGTGCCAGTAGTTCTGCAGGGGGTGGAGGCTACACCTTC
TRBJ1-4	TRBV6-5	.	.	CASSLTGTNEKLFF	TGTGCCAGCAGCCTCACCGGGACAAATGAAAAACTGTTTTTT
TRBJ1-5	TRBV3-1/TRBV3-2	once	TRBD1	CASSQSTGGTQPQHF	TGTGCCAGCAGCCAGTCAACAGGGGGTACACAGCCCCAGCATTTT
TRBJ1-1	TRBV3-1/TRBV3-2	.	TRBD1	CASSSWGQANTEAFF	TGTGCCAGCAGCTCCTGGGGACAGGCGAACACTGAAGCTTTCTTT
TRBJ1-5	TRBV7-2	.	.	CASSPGGVFQPQHF	TGTGCCAGCAGCCCCGGGGGGGTATTCCAGCCCCAGCATTTT
TRBJ2-7	TRBV25-1	.	.	CASSAPGYYEQYF	TGTGCCAGCAGTGCACCAGGGTACTACGAGCAGTACTTC
TRBJ2-5	TRBV24-1	.	.	CATSDGGQTSQETQYF	TGTGCCACCAGTGATGGAGGACAGACCTCCCAAGAGACCCAGTACTTC